These 15 T cell receptor beta chains were all obtained from the same sample, sequenced in a study of shared clonotypes between healthy human individuals (TCRdb year 2020). The library was generated by the immunoSEQ multiplex PCR assay. The immuneACCESS repertoire file appears here via TCRdb, limited to in-frame rearrangements. These files lack a portion of the clones; in checked studies, under half of the deficit traces to unresolved V genes, and the cause of the others is not known. This sample has more than 900,000 clones in its table, and about 84% of those were observed once. 0.61% of the sample belongs to the ten largest clones. The sample comprised memory CD4+ T cells from PBMCs. The label giving this sample's cell subset or site can be read as: CD45RA-negative fraction. The receptor set was obtained from a young man in good health. Some clones in this sample may be carry-over from other donors' samples.

Notes on this clone: It is likely a read error: a sequence one base away is far more abundant. The sample contains more than one DNA sequence encoding this CDR3. The chain couples TRBV7-8 to TRBJ1-2; D not resolved. This CDR3 is built from 14 residues. Germline values: CDR1 SGHVS, CDR2 FQNEAQ. Deletions cut 5 bases from V and 2 bases from J, with 12 bases between. The CDR3 here is CASSPRATNYGYTF. DNA of the CDR3: TGTGCCAGCAGCCCGCGAGCTACGAACTATGGCTACACCTTC.

The V and J genes are TRBV27 and TRBJ2-3, with 11 bases that match TRBD2. The CDR3 is 18 amino acids. V shed 2 bases and J 2 bases; nucleotides not matched to a gene: 9. Germline values: CDR1 MNHEY, CDR2 SMNVEV (reference sequence). DNA for the CDR3: TGTGCCAGCAGTTTAGGTGGGACTAGCGGTGTGAACACAGATACGCAGTATTTT. Its protein product is CASSLGGTSGVNTDTQYF.

This clone came up a few times. Other DNA sequences in this sample translate to the same CDR3. The chain combines TRBV9 with TRBJ2-7; 8 bases are shared with TRBD1. Germline-derived CDR1 and CDR2 are SGDLS and YYNGEE. The CDR3 runs 13 residues. V was pared by 3 bases and J by 3 bases, with 2 bases of the junction left unmatched. The DNA for the CDR3 is TGTGCCAGCAGCGGCGGACAGGGCTACGAGCAGTACTTC. Protein sequence: CASSGGQGYEQYF. The variable domain in full, completed from reference TRBV9 and TRBJ2-7, reads DSGVTQTPKHLITATGQRVTLRCSPRSGDLSVYWYQQSLDQGLQFLIQYYNGEERAKGNILERFSAQQFPDLHSELNLSSLELGDSALYFCASSGGQGYEQYFGPGTRLTVT.

The genes are TRBV2 and TRBJ2-7; tentative D call: TRBD2 (6 bases). This CDR3 region has 12 residues. V dropped 7 bases and J dropped 6 bases, with 13 bases sitting between them. Per the germline V gene, CDR1 is SNHLY and CDR2 is FYNNEI. DNA for the CDR3: TGTGCCAGCACCGTGACTAGAAGCGAGCAGTACTTC. Residues: CASTVTRSEQYF.

The J gene is TRBJ2-5, the V gene TRBV19; D is possibly TRBD1 or TRBD2 (5 bases each). Germline lookup yields CDR1 LNHDA and CDR2 SQIVND (reference sequence). The V gene lost 3 bases and the J gene lost 2 bases, with 13 bases spanning the gap. There are 15 residues in the CDR3. In DNA, the CDR3 is TGTGCCAGTAGTATTTGGCAGGGAGAGCAAGAGACCCAGTACTTC. Its translation: CASSIWQGEQETQYF.

This sequence joins TRBV2 and TRBJ2-5, with 8 nucleotides matching TRBD2. The ends lost 7 bases at V and 7 bases at J; junction bases unmatched: 5. Per the germline V gene, CDR1 is SNHLY and CDR2 is FYNNEI. The CDR3 covers 12 residues. The CDR3 region is CASTSREGTQYF. CDR3 DNA sequence: TGTGCCAGCACATCCCGGGAGGGGACCCAGTACTTC.

The chain uses TRBV6-1 and TRBJ1-5; 7 nucleotides agree with TRBD1. The V gene's germline CDR1 is MNHNS and CDR2 SASEGT. V lost 6 bases, J lost 3 bases, and 8 bases stayed unmatched. The CDR3 runs 15 residues. For the CDR3, the DNA is TGTGCCAGCAGAAAGCCAACAGGGGACAATCAGCCCCAGCATTTT. Translated: CASRKPTGDNQPQHF.

This clone was seen a single time. This chain connects TRBV7-9 to TRBJ2-1; 12 bases align to TRBD2. The CDR3 consists of 16 residues. Germline loops: CDR1 SEHNR, CDR2 FQNEAQ (reference sequence). J lost 6 bases, V lost 3 bases, and 6 bases had no gene match. The CDR3 here is CASSLAPSGRANEQFF. The CDR3 DNA is TGTGCCAGCAGCTTGGCCCCTAGCGGGAGGGCCAATGAGCAGTTCTTC.

This chain connects TRBV28 to TRBJ1-5; D is ambiguous. The CDR3 loop spans 14 amino acids. V gave up 8 bases and J gave up 2 bases, with 13 bases separating them. Germline V gives CDR1 MDHEN, CDR2 SYDVKM. The CDR3 bases are TGTGCCAGCGGGAGTTACTCAGGCAATCAGCCCCAGCATTTT. This encodes CASGSYSGNQPQHF.

V is TRBV7-2 and J is TRBJ2-7; maybe TRBD2 (6 bases). Germline loops: CDR1 SGHTA, CDR2 FQGNSA. The ends were cut back, 4 bases at V and 4 bases at J, with 11 bases in the middle. The CDR3 covers 13 residues. CDR3 sequence: CASSSAAGYEQYF. Here the CDR3 DNA reads TGTGCCAGCAGCTCCGCTGCGGGGTACGAGCAGTACTTC.

The chain employs TRBV29-1 and TRBJ2-3; TRBD2 matches 13 bases. Trimming cost V 2 bases and J 0 bases; bases outside gene matches: 11. The length of the CDR3 is 19 residues. Germline V CDR1 and CDR2: SQVTM, ANQGSEA. CDR3 region: CSVEIGLAGVSTSTDTQYF. In DNA, the CDR3 is TGCAGCGTTGAAATCGGACTAGCGGGAGTCTCGACTAGCACAGATACGCAGTATTTT.

The sample holds a few counts of this clone. This sequence joins TRBV30 and TRBJ2-6; 7 bases are a match to TRBD1. Germline V gives CDR1 GTSNPN, CDR2 SVGIG (reference sequence). The V segment lost 7 bases and the J segment 1 base; nucleotides outside the gene matches: 13. This CDR3 is 17 amino acids long. CDR3 sequence: CASLGGRAASGANVLTF. DNA of the CDR3: TGTGCCTCTTTAGGGGGCAGGGCGGCGTCTGGGGCCAACGTCCTGACTTTC.

The CDR3 DNA reads as TGTGCCAGCTCTCGGGACAGGGGGAGCAATCAGCCCCAGCATTTT. This sequence encodes CASSRDRGSNQPQHF. V usage is TRBV6-1 and J usage is TRBJ1-5, with 11 bases that match TRBD1. Germline CDR1 is MNHNS and CDR2 is SASEGT. With 8 bases clipped from V and 1 base from J, the junction kept 4 bases outside the gene matches. The CDR3 consists of 15 residues.

Note on this clone: This CDR3 is also generated by other DNA sequences in the sample. In DNA, the CDR3 is TGTGCCAGCAGCTTAGACAGGGGTGGGGAAAAACTGTTTTTT. Protein: CASSLDRGGEKLFF. V and J are TRBV7-2 and TRBJ1-4, with TRBD1 matching 7 bases. CDR3 length equals 14 residues. Germline lookup yields CDR1 SGHTA and CDR2 FQGNSA. V trimming: 1 base; J trimming: 8 bases; junction bases outside the gene matches: 4. The complete variable domain, with remaining parts taken from reference TRBV7-2 and TRBJ1-4, reads GAGVSQSPSNKVTEKGKDVELRCDPISGHTALYWYRQSLGQGLEFLIYFQGNSAPDKSGLPSDRFSAERTGGSVSTLTIQRTQQEDSAVYLCASSLDRGGEKLFFGSGTQLSVL.

The chain joins TRBV18 to TRBJ2-4; D is perhaps TRBD1 or TRBD2 (5 bases each). The CDR3 contains 10 residues. V lost 7 bases to trimming and J lost 15 bases, with 13 bases between them. Germline V CDR1 and CDR2: KGHSH, LQKENI. CDR3 in amino acids: CASWGTALYF. In DNA form, the CDR3 reads TGTGCCAGCTGGGGGACCGCCCTGTACTTC.